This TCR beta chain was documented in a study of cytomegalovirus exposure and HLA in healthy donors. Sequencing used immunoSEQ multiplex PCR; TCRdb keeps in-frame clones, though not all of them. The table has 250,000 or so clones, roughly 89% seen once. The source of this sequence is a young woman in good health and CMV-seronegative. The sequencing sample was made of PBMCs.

CDR3 amino acids: CASSRFTGYEQYF. The CDR3 DNA sequence: TGTGCCAGCAGTAGATTCACAGGTTACGAGCAGTACTTC. The V gene is TRBV28, the J gene TRBJ2-7; tentatively, D is TRBD1 (5 bases). The germline CDR1 and CDR2 sequences are MDHEN and SYDVKM. The V and J ends lost 5 bases and 4 bases respectively, with 12 bases between them. The CDR3 length is 13 residues.